The 3 T cell receptor beta chains given below trace back to one sample, sequenced in a study of tumor-infiltrating lymphocytes in primary liver carcinoma. Total RNA amounting to 500 ng was the source from which TCR beta cDNA was made with a constant-region primer. Slightly modified ARM-PCR served as the procedure for the TCR beta libraries. These libraries came from three rounds of nested multiplex PCR. Forward primers for TRBV1-TRBV30 and a C-beta reverse primer served the first two PCR rounds, at about 9 cycles each. Using its own MiXCR run on the multiplex PCR reads, TCRdb lists one record per CDR3 protein. The repertoire holds approximately 110,000 distinct CDR3 sequences, with about 59% as singletons. For each extraction, RNA and DNA were obtained together from 20-30 mg of unsorted bulk tissue. The material sequenced was liver tumor tissue from sampling region 1. Subset here: tumor region T1, superior pole. The origin of the receptors is a woman in her sixties with primary liver carcinoma and hepatitis B virus infection.

As to this clonotype: This may come from a read error, since a much larger clone is one base off. This CDR3 is missing its conserved last phenylalanine or tryptophan, likely due to a read error. The chain combines TRBV5-1 with TRBJ1-1; tentative D call: TRBD1 (6 bases). The CDR3 consists of 13 residues. Germline CDR1 SGHRS, CDR2 YFSETQ. V was cut by 4 bases and J by 4 bases, with 11 bases left in between. CDR3 sequence reads: CASSPAGATEAFS. DNA of the CDR3: TGCGCCAGCAGCCCTGCGGGGGCCACTGAAGCTTTCTCT.

This clonotype was counted ten times or more. The chain links TRBV11-2 to TRBJ2-3; D remains ambiguous. Germline CDR1 and CDR2: SGHAT and FQNNGV. The CDR3 consists of 13 residues. V was clipped by 0 bases and J by 6 bases, with 7 bases between them. The CDR3 sequence is CASSLDRHDTQYF. Written as DNA, the CDR3 is TGTGCCAGCAGCTTAGATCGGCACGATACGCAGTATTTT.

As regards this clonotype: A much larger clone differs from this one at a single base, so this may be a read error. The chain is built from TRBV10-3 and TRBJ2-7, with D perhaps matching TRBD1 or TRBD2 (5 bases each). The germline gives CDR1 ENHRY, CDR2 SYGVKD. Trimming took 6 bases from V and 2 from J, leaving 14 bases between them. This CDR3 contains 14 residues. As DNA, the CDR3 is TGTGCCATCAGGCCACAACTGGGGGCCTACGAGCAGTACTTC. Translation: CAIRPQLGAYEQYF.